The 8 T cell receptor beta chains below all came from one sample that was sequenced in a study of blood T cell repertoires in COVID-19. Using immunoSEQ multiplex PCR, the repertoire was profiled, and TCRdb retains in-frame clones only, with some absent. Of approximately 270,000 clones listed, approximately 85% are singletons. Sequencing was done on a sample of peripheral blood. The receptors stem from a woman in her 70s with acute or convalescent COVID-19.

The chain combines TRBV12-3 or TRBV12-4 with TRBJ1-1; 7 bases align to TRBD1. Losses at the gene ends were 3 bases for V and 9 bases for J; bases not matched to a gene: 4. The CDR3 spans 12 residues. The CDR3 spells CASSLGTAKAFF. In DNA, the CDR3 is TGTGCCAGCAGTTTGGGGACAGCGAAAGCTTTCTTT.

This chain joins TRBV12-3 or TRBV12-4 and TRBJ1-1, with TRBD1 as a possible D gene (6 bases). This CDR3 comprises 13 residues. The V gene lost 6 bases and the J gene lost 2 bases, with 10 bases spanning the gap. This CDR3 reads CASRQGLNTEAFF. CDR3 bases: TGTGCCAGCAGGCAGGGGCTAAACACTGAAGCTTTCTTT.

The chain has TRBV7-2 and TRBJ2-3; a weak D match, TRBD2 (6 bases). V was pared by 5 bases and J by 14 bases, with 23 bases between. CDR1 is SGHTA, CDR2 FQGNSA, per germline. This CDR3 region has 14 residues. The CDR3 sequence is CASSMLGGPQSPYF. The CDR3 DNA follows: TGTGCCAGCAGCATGCTCGGAGGGCCCCAGTCCCCGTATTTT.

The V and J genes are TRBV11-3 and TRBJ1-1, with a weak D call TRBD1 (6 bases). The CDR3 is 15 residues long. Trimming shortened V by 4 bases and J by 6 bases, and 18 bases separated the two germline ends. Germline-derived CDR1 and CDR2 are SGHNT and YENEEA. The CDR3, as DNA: TGTGCCAGCAGCTCAAACGGGATATCAGGGGCTGAAGCTTTCTTT. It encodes CASSSNGISGAEAFF.

The CDR3 DNA sequence: TGTGCCAGCAGTTTTTCTTCTGGCCCGGGGGGACACGAGCAGTACTTC. This sequence encodes CASSFSSGPGGHEQYF. V is TRBV27 and J is TRBJ2-7, with TRBD2 identical over 7 bases. This CDR3 has 16 residues. Trimming at V came to 3 bases and at J to 5 bases, leaving 13 bases not matched to a gene. The germline CDR1 and CDR2 sequences are MNHEY and SMNVEV (reference sequence).

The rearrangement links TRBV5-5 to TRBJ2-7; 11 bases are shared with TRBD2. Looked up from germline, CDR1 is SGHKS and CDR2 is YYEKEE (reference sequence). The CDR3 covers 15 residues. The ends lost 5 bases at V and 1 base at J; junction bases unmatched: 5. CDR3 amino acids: CASRKGLADSYEQYF. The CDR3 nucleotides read TGTGCCAGCAGAAAGGGACTAGCGGATTCCTACGAGCAGTACTTC.

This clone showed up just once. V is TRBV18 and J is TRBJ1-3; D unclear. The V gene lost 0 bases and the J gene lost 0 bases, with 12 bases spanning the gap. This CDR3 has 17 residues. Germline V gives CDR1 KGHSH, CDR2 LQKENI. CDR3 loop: CASSPPEGAYSGNTIYF. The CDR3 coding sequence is TGTGCCAGCTCACCACCGGAGGGAGCTTACTCTGGAAACACCATATATTTT.

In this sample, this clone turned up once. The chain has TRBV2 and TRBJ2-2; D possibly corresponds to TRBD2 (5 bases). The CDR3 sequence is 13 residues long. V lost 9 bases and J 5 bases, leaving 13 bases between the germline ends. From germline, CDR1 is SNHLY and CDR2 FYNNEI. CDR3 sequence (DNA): TGTGCCAGTACTAGGAAAGAGACCGGGGAGCTGTTTTTT. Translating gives CASTRKETGELFF. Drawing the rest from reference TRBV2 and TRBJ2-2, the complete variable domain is EPEVTQTPSHQVTQMGQEVILRCVPISNHLYFYWYRQILGQKVEFLVSFYNNEISEKSEIFDDQFSVERPDGSNFTLKIRSTKLEDSAMYFCASTRKETGELFFGEGSRLTVL.